This TCR beta chain was recovered during a study of T-cell memory formation after mild COVID-19. Whole-study findings and limits: Clones that contracted clustered mainly in CM and EM if CD4+ and in EMRA if CD8+. Clones that got smaller from day 15 to 85 had even CD4/CD8, while clones growing later tipped toward CD4+.

Using its own MiXCR run on the 5' RACE reads, TCRdb lists one record per CDR3 protein. The sample consists of about 14,000 distinct CDR3 sequences, approximately 20% of them appearing once. This clonotype was found many times. No antigen is known for it. The CDR3 is 16 amino acids. V was shortened by 2 bases and J by 4 bases, with 15 bases between the two germline ends. Germline V gene sequence: CDR1 SEHNR, CDR2 FQNEAQ (reference sequence). The sequence was obtained from an adult woman who had mild COVID-19 (a few samples of this study predate the infection). Cell type and time point are not known. The material sequenced was PBMCs or a T cell subset sorted from them (not recorded which). The gene calls are TRBV7-9 and TRBJ2-1; D is possibly TRBD2 (5 bases). CDR3 in amino acids: CASSLSTSGAYNEQFF. CDR3 coding DNA: TGTGCCAGCAGCTTATCTACTAGTGGAGCGTACAATGAGCAGTTCTTC.